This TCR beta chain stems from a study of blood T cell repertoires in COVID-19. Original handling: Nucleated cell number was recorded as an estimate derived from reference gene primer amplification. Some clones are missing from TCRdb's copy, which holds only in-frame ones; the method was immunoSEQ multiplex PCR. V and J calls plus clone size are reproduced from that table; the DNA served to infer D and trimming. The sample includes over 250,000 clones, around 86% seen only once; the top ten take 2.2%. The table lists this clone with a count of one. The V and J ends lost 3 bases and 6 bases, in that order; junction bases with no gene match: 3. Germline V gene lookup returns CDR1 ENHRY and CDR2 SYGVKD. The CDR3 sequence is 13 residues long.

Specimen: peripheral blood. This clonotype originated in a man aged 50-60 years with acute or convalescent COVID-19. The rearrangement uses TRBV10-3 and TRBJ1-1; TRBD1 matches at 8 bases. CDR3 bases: TGTGCCATCAGTGAAGGACAGGGTCCTGAAGCTTTCTTT. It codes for CAISEGQGPEAFF.